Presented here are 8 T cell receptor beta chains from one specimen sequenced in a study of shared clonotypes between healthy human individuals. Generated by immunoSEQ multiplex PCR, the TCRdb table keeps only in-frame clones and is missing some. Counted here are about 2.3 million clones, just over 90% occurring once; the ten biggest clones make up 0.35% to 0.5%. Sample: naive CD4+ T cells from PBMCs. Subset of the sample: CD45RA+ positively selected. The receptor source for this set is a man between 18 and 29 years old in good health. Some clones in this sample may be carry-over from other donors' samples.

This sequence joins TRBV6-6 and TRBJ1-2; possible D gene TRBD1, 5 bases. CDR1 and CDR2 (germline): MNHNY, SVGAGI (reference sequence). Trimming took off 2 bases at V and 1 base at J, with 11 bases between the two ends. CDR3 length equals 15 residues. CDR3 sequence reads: CASSYRGEGNYGYTF. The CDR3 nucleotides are TGTGCCAGCAGTTACAGGGGCGAGGGTAACTATGGCTACACCTTC.

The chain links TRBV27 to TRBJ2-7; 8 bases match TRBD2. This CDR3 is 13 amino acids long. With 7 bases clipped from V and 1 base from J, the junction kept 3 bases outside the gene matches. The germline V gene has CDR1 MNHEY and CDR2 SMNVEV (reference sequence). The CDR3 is CASISGSSYEQYF. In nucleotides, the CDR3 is TGTGCCAGCATAAGCGGGAGTTCCTACGAGCAGTACTTC.

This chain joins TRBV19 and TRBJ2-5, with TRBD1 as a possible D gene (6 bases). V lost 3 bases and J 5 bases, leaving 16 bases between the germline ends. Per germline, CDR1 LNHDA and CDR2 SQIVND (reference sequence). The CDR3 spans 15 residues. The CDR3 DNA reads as TGTGCCAGTAGTATTGTTCAGGGGATCGGGGAGACCCAGTACTTC. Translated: CASSIVQGIGETQYF.

CDR3 loop: CASSRNLAGREQFF. CDR3 nucleotides: TGTGCCAGCAGCCGGAATTTAGCGGGCCGTGAGCAGTTCTTC. The chain recombines TRBV7-9 with TRBJ2-1; TRBD2 agrees at 7 bases. Germline V gene sequence: CDR1 SEHNR, CDR2 FQNEAQ (reference sequence). The CDR3 contains 14 residues. V shed 5 bases, J shed 9 bases, and the junction held 10 bases outside the gene matches.

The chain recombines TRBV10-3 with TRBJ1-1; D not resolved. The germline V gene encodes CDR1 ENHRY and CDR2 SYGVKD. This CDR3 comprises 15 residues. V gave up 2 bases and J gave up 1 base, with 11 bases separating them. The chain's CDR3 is CAISERENGNTEAFF. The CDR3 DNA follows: TGTGCCATCAGTGAGCGGGAAAACGGGAACACTGAAGCTTTCTTT.

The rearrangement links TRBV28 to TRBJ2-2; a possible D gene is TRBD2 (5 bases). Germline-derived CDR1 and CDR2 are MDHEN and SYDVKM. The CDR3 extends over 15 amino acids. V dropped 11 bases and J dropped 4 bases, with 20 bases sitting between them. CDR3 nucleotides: TGTGCCTGCGCACACAGCGTCGGGGTCACCGGGGAGCTGTTTTTT. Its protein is CACAHSVGVTGELFF.

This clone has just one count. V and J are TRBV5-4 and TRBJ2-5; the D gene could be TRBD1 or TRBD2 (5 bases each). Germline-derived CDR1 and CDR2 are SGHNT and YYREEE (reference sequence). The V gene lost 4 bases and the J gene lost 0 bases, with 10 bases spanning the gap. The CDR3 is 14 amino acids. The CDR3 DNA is TGTGCCAGCAGCCTGGGACGGAACCAAGAGACCCAGTACTTC. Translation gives CASSLGRNQETQYF.

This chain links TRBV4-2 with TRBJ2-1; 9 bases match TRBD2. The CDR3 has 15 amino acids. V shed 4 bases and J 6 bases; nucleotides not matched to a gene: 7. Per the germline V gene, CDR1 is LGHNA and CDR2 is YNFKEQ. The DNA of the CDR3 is TGTGCCAGCAGCCGAGCGGGAGGTGGAAGCAATGAGCAGTTCTTC. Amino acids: CASSRAGGGSNEQFF.